Listed below are T cell receptor beta chains from one sample, sequenced in a study of blood T cell repertoires in COVID-19. This table comes from immunoSEQ multiplex PCR, and its TCRdb copy is limited to in-frame clones, with some not included. The sample lists about 210,000 clones; around 90% were seen once. The specimen was PBMCs or T cells enriched from blood (not recorded which). These TCRs come from a man between 18 and 29 years old with acute COVID-19. Both conserved end residues are part of each CDR3. The D gene is left open where the match is weak. Some rows mark clone size as missing; the rest say once, few, many or name a class of expanded clone.

.	TRBD2	TRBV5-4	TRBJ2-7	CASSLGGRASYEQYF	TGTGCCAGCAGCTTGGGAGGGAGGGCCTCCTACGAGCAGTACTTC
.	TRBD2	TRBV28	TRBJ2-5	CASSGILAEETQYF	TGTGCCAGCAGTGGGATACTAGCGGAAGAGACCCAGTACTTC
few	.	TRBV2	TRBJ2-2	CASSEGGGELFF	TGTGCCAGCAGTGAAGGCGGCGGGGAGCTGTTTTTT
once	.	TRBV28	TRBJ1-4	CASNPGAYATNEKLFF	TGTGCCAGCAACCCAGGGGCCTATGCAACTAATGAAAAACTGTTTTTT
few	.	TRBV27	TRBJ1-4	CASSLTISLQDEKLFF	TGTGCCAGCAGTCTCACCATCAGCCTACAGGATGAAAAACTGTTTTTT
.	.	TRBV19	TRBJ1-1	CASSIGDTPAFF	TGTGCCAGTAGTATTGGTGACACGCCAGCTTTCTTT
.	.	TRBV6-5	TRBJ1-1	CASSYSRPLNTEAFF	TGTGCCAGCAGTTACTCGCGGCCCTTGAACACTGAAGCTTTCTTT
.	.	TRBV6-2/TRBV6-3	TRBJ1-3	CASSSAWGNTIYF	TGTGCCAGCAGCTCTGCGTGGGGAAACACCATATATTTT
.	TRBD1	TRBV28	TRBJ1-4	CASNEGQGGEKLFF	TGTGCCAGCAACGAGGGACAGGGTGGCGAAAAACTGTTTTTT
.	TRBD2	TRBV7-3	TRBJ2-1	CASSTSGNYNEQFF	TGTGCCAGCAGTACTAGCGGAAACTACAATGAGCAGTTCTTC
.	.	TRBV5-1	TRBJ2-2	CASSLGQTDTGELFF	TGCGCCAGCAGCTTGGGACAGACGGACACCGGGGAGCTGTTTTTT
.	.	TRBV19	TRBJ1-4	CAGVAGTLVGEKLFF	TGTGCCGGTGTAGCGGGGACCCTGGTTGGGGAAAAACTGTTTTTT
.	.	TRBV5-6	TRBJ1-3	CASSWWGSGRNTIYF	TGTGCCAGCAGCTGGTGGGGCAGCGGGAGAAACACCATATATTTT
.	.	TRBV18	TRBJ1-1	CASSPSPRTEAFF	TGTGCCAGCTCACCATCCCCGCGTACTGAAGCTTTCTTT
.	.	TRBV6-1	TRBJ2-3	CASSEVGAVTDTQYF	TGTGCCAGCAGTGAAGTGGGGGCGGTCACAGATACGCAGTATTTT
.	.	TRBV4-3	TRBJ2-6	CASSQDRGSGANVLTF	TGCGCCAGCAGCCAAGATCGGGGGTCTGGGGCCAACGTCCTGACTTTC
few	TRBD1	TRBV19	TRBJ1-1	CASSSGQGSPMNTEAFF	TGTGCCAGTAGTAGCGGACAGGGTTCCCCCATGAACACTGAAGCTTTCTTT
.	TRBD1	TRBV9	TRBJ2-7	CASSPWTGSYEQYF	TGTGCCAGCAGCCCATGGACAGGGAGTTACGAGCAGTACTTC
once	.	TRBV6-2/TRBV6-3	TRBJ2-7	CASSAAGTPDSYEQYF	TGTGCCAGCAGTGCGGCCGGGACACCTGACTCCTACGAGCAGTACTTC
.	TRBD1	TRBV7-3	TRBJ2-1	CASSTIRTGDDEQFF	TGTGCCAGCAGCACAATTCGCACAGGGGACGATGAGCAGTTCTTC
.	.	TRBV7-8	TRBJ1-1	CASSPWWPEAFF	TGTGCCAGCAGCCCGTGGTGGCCTGAAGCTTTCTTT
once	TRBD1	TRBV18	TRBJ2-3	CASSLGQGPDTQYF	TGTGCCAGCTCACTTGGACAGGGACCAGATACGCAGTATTTT
.	.	TRBV7-2	TRBJ2-5	CASSGQTGRFFLQETQYF	TGTGCCAGCAGCGGACAGACAGGGAGGTTCTTTTTACAAGAGACCCAGTACTTC
.	TRBD2	TRBV28	TRBJ2-5	CASSSGLADQETQYF	TGTGCCAGCAGTTCGGGACTAGCGGACCAAGAGACCCAGTACTTC
.	.	TRBV27	TRBJ1-2	CASSLGGEGGYTF	TGTGCCAGCAGTTTGGGAGGGGAGGGGGGCTACACCTTC
.	.	TRBV4-3	TRBJ1-1	CASSQDLTLNTEAFF	TGCGCCAGCAGCCAAGATCTGACATTGAACACTGAAGCTTTCTTT
.	TRBD2	TRBV7-9	TRBJ2-3	CASSFGVTSGRTDTQYF	TGTGCCAGCAGCTTTGGGGTCACTAGCGGACGCACAGATACGCAGTATTTT
.	TRBD1	TRBV4-2	TRBJ1-6	CASSQEGGGQPYSPLHF	TGTGCCAGCAGCCAAGAAGGAGGGGGACAGCCGTATTCACCCCTCCACTTT
.	.	TRBV19	TRBJ1-4	CASSIGGPNEKLFF	TGTGCCAGTAGTATAGGGGGCCCAAATGAAAAACTGTTTTTT
.	.	TRBV11-2	TRBJ2-2	CASSLASGRTGELFF	TGTGCCAGCAGCTTAGCTTCAGGGCGAACCGGGGAGCTGTTTTTT
few	.	TRBV5-4	TRBJ2-7	CASSLGGAEQYF	TGTGCCAGCAGCTTGGGAGGCGCCGAGCAGTACTTC
.	.	TRBV7-3	TRBJ2-7	CASSLTTGSEQYF	TGTGCCAGCAGCTTAACAACAGGGTCCGAGCAGTACTTC
.	.	TRBV24-1	TRBJ1-1	CATSDPLTLEAFF	TGTGCCACCAGTGATCCCCTAACCCTAGAAGCTTTCTTT
.	.	TRBV4-1	TRBJ1-1	CASSQPTTGNTEAFF	TGCGCCAGCAGCCAACCCACGACAGGGAACACTGAAGCTTTCTTT
.	TRBD1	TRBV7-3	TRBJ2-3	CASSLWQGADTQYF	TGTGCCAGCAGCTTATGGCAGGGGGCAGATACGCAGTATTTT
once	TRBD2	TRBV19	TRBJ2-7	CASSTTSGSHEQYF	TGTGCCAGTAGTACAACTAGCGGGAGCCACGAGCAGTACTTC
.	.	TRBV29-1	TRBJ2-7	CSVEHRVVRRTYEQYF	TGCAGCGTTGAGCACAGGGTAGTCCGCCGGACCTACGAGCAGTACTTC
.	.	TRBV2	TRBJ1-5	CASSGSGQSNQPQHF	TGTGCCAGCAGTGGATCAGGGCAGAGCAATCAGCCCCAGCATTTT
.	.	TRBV10-1	TRBJ2-3	CASNRDSTDTQYF	TGCGCCAGCAACCGGGATAGCACAGATACGCAGTATTTT
once	TRBD1	TRBV7-8	TRBJ2-1	CASSLGQGRDEQFF	TGTGCCAGCAGCTTAGGACAGGGAAGGGATGAGCAGTTCTTC
.	.	TRBV28	TRBJ2-7	CASSLRQATYEQYF	TGTGCCAGCAGTCTGAGACAGGCTACCTACGAGCAGTACTTC
.	.	TRBV27	TRBJ2-4	CASSFGESKNIQYF	TGTGCCAGCAGTTTCGGGGAGTCCAAAAACATTCAGTACTTC
few	.	TRBV30	TRBJ1-4	CAWSVGYPNEKLFF	TGTGCCTGGAGTGTGGGCTATCCTAATGAAAAACTGTTTTTT
once	.	TRBV7-9	TRBJ1-1	CASSKNLAPGEAFF	TGTGCCAGCAGCAAGAACCTGGCCCCAGGGGAAGCTTTCTTT
.	TRBD1	TRBV24-1	TRBJ1-5	CATSDNRGYSNQPQHF	TGTGCCACCAGTGACAACAGGGGTTATAGCAATCAGCCCCAGCATTTT
.	TRBD1	TRBV6-5	TRBJ1-4	CASSGGATNEKLFF	TGTGCCAGCTCAGGGGGAGCAACTAATGAAAAACTGTTTTTT
.	.	TRBV21-1	TRBJ2-2	CASSKGGLEKTGELFF	TGTGCCAGCAGCAAAGGGGGACTAGAGAAGACCGGGGAGCTGTTTTTT
.	.	TRBV6-5	TRBJ1-1	CASSRTETGRTEAFF	TGTGCCAGCAGCCGCACCGAGACAGGTCGCACTGAAGCTTTCTTT
.	.	TRBV5-1	TRBJ1-1	CASSRLQPNTEAFF	TGCGCCAGCAGCCGACTTCAACCGAACACTGAAGCTTTCTTT
.	.	TRBV4-2	TRBJ2-1	CASSPIEGLGNEQFF	TGTGCCAGCAGCCCCATTGAGGGCCTGGGAAATGAGCAGTTCTTC
.	.	TRBV7-3	TRBJ2-7	CASSSGLDYEQYF	TGTGCCAGCAGCTCGGGACTGGATTACGAGCAGTACTTC
.	TRBD2	TRBV7-3	TRBJ2-7	CASSLAGGRVEQYF	TGTGCCAGCAGCTTAGCGGGAGGACGCGTGGAGCAGTACTTC
.	TRBD2	TRBV4-1	TRBJ2-7	CASSQTSGSQGEQYF	TGCGCCAGCAGCCAAACTAGCGGGAGTCAGGGCGAGCAGTACTTC
.	TRBD1	TRBV7-9	TRBJ2-7	CASSSGQARPYEQYF	TGTGCCAGCAGCTCGGGACAGGCTAGGCCCTACGAGCAGTACTTC
.	.	TRBV11-2	TRBJ2-4	CASSLDPEGAGLTKNIQYF	TGTGCCAGCAGCTTAGATCCGGAGGGGGCGGGTCTTACCAAAAACATTCAGTACTTC
.	TRBD2	TRBV5-3	TRBJ2-1	CARSPTWTSRCSYNEQFF	TGTGCCAGAAGCCCAACTTGGACTAGCAGATGCTCCTACAATGAGCAGTTCTTC
.	.	TRBV19	TRBJ1-1	CASSPFGGTEAFF	TGTGCCAGTAGTCCCTTCGGGGGTACTGAAGCTTTCTTT
.	TRBD2	TRBV10-3	TRBJ2-2	CAISERGDGELFF	TGTGCCATCAGTGAGCGGGGGGACGGGGAGCTGTTTTTT
.	.	TRBV7-2	TRBJ2-3	CASSLGGSSDTQYF	TGTGCCAGCAGCTTAGGAGGGAGTTCAGATACGCAGTATTTT